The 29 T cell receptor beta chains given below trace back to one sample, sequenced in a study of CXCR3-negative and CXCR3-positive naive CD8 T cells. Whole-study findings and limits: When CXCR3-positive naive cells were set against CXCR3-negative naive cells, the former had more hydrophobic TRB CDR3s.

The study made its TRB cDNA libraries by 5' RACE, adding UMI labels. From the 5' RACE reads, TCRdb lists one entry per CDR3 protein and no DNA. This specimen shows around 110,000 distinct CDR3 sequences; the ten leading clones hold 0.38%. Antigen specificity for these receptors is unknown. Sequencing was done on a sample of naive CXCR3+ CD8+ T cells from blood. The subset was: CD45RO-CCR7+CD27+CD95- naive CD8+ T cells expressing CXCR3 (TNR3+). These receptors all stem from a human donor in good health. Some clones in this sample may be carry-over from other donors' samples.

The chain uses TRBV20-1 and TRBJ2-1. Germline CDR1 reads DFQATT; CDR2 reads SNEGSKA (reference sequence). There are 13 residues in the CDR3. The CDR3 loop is CSARDPSSYEQFF.

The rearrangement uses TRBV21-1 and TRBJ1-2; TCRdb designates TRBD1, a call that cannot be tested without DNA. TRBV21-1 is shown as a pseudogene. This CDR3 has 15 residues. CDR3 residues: CASSKGAGTNYGYTF.

CDR3 residues: CSVLPGSTSYEQYF. The chain employs TRBV29-1 and TRBJ2-7; TCRdb's assignment of TRBD2 cannot be checked, as there is no DNA. The CDR3 is 14 amino acids. Germline CDR1 is SQVTM and CDR2 is ANQGSEA.

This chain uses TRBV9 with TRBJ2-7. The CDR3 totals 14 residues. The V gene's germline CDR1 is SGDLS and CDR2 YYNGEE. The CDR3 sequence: CASSGSGDSYEQYF.

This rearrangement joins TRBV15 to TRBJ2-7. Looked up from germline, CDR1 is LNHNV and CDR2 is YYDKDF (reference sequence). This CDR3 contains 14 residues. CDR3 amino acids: CATSSGEDAYEQYF.

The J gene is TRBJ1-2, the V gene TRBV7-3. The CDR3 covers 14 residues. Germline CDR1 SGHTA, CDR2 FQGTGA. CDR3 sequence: CASSPQSGDYGYTF.

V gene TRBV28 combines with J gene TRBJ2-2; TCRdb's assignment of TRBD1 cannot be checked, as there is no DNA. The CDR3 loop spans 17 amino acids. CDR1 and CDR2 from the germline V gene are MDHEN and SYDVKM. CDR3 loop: CASSRLPLDRTTGELFF. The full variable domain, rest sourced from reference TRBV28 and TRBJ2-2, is DVKVTQSSRYLVKRTGEKVFLECVQDMDHENMFWYRQDPGLGLRLIYFSYDVKMKEKGDIPEGYSVSREKKERFSLILESASTNQTSMYLCASSRLPLDRTTGELFFGEGSRLTVL.

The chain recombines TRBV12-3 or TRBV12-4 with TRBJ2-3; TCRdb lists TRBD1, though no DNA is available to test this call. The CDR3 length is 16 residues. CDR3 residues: CSSSPIAGTATDTQYF.

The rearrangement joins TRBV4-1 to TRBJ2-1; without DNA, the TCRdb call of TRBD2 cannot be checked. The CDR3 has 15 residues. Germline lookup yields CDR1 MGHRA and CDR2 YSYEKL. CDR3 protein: CASSPTRQPRNEQFF.

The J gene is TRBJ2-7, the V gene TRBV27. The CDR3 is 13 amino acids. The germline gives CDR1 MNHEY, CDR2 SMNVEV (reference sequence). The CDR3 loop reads CASHSRGSYEQYF.

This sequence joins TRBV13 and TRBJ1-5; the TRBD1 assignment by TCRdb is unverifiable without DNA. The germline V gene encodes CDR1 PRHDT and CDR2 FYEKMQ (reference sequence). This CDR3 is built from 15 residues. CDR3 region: CASSLGQAINQPQHF. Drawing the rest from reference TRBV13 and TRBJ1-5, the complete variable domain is AAGVIQSPRHLIKEKRETATLKCYPIPRHDTVYWYQQGPGQDPQFLISFYEKMQSDKGSIPDRFSAQQFSDYHSELNMSSLELGDSALYFCASSLGQAINQPQHFGDGTRLSIL.

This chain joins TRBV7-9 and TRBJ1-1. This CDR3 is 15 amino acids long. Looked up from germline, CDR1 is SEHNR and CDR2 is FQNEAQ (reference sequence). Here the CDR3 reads CASSLGVGLNTEAFF. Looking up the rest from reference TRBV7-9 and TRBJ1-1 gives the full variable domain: DTGVSQNPRHKITKRGQNVTFRCDPISEHNRLYWYRQTLGQGPEFLTYFQNEAQLEKSRLLSDRFSAERPKGSFSTLEIQRTEQGDSAMYLCASSLGVGLNTEAFFGQGTRLTVV.

CDR3: CASSLLSRASYEQYF. The V call is TRBV6-2 or TRBV6-3, the J call TRBJ2-7. The V gene's germline CDR1 is MNHEY and CDR2 SVGEGT. This CDR3 spans 15 amino acids.

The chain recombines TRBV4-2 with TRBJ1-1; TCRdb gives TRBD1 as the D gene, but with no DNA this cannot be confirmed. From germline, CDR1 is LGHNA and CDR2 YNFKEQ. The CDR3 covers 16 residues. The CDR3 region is CASSQGWRQSDTEAFF.

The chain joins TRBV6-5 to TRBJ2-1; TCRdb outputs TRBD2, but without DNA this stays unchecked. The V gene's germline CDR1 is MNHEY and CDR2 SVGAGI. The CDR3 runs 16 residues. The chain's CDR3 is CASSPASGKSYNEQFF.

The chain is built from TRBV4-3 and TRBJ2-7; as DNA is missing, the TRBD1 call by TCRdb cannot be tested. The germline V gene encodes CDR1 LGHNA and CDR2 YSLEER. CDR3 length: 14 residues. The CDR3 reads CASSPIRGSDEQYF.

The CDR3 sequence: CSVVLSFHPSYEQYF. The rearrangement links TRBV29-1 to TRBJ2-7. The CDR3 has 15 residues. CDR1 and CDR2 (germline): SQVTM, ANQGSEA.

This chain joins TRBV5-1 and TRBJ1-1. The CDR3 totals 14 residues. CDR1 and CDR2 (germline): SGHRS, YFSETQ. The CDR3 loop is CASSLYPEGTEAFF.

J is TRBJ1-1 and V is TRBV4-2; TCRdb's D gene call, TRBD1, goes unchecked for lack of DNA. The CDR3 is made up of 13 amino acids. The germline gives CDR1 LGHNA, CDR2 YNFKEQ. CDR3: CASSQGGETEAFF.

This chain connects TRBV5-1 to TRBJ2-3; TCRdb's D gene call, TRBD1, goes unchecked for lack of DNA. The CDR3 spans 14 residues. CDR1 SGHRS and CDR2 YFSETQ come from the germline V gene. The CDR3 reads CASSPGGGSDTQYF.

CDR3 amino acids: CASSLGIAGITDTQYF. V is TRBV12-3 or TRBV12-4 and J is TRBJ2-3; the D gene TCRdb calls, TRBD2, cannot be checked with no DNA. The CDR3 loop spans 16 amino acids.

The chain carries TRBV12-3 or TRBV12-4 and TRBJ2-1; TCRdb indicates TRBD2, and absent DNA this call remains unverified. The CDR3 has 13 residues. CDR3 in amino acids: CASSITGPYEQFF.

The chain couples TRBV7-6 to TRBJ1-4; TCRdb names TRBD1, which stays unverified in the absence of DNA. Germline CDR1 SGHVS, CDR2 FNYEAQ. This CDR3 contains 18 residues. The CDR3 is CASSLVGAGDQANEKLFF.

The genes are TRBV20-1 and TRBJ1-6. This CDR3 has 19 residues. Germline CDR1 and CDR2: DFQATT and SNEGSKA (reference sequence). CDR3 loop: CSARDLEGGETFHNSPLHF.

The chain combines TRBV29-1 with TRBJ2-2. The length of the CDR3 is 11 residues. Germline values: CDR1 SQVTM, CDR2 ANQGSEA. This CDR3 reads CSVGDTGELFF.

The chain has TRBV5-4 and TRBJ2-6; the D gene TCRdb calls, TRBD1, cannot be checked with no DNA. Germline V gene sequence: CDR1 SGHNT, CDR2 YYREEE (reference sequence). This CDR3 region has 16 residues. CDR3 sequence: CASSRQGADGANVLTF. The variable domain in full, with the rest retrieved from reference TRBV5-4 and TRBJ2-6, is ETGVTQSPTHLIKTRGQQVTLRCSSQSGHNTVSWYQQALGQGPQFIFQYYREEENGRGNFPPRFSGLQFPNYSSELNVNALELDDSALYLCASSRQGADGANVLTFGAGSRLTVL.

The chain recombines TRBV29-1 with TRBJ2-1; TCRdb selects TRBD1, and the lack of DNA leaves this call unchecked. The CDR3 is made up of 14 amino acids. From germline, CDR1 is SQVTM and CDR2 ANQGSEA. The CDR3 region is CSVVGQDTYNEQFF.

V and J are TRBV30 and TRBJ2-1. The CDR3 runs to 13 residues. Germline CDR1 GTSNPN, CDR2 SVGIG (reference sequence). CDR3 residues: CAWSVLPNNEQFF.

This chain's CDR3 is CASSGGTQPRLDTGELFF. V and J are TRBV12-3 or TRBV12-4 and TRBJ2-2; with no DNA, the TCRdb D assignment of TRBD2 cannot be verified. The CDR3 covers 18 residues.